One and the same sample provided the 9 T cell receptor beta chains below, sequenced in a study of blood T cell repertoires in COVID-19. Only in-frame clones appear in the TCRdb table, and some are missing; sequencing was by immunoSEQ multiplex PCR. The repertoire has some 140,000 clones, approximately 85% of them found once; the top ten carry 4.3%. The sample was peripheral blood. The receptor source for this set is a human donor in a cohort sampled during active COVID-19.

This chain links TRBV10-3 with TRBJ1-2, with 11 bases fitting TRBD1. The CDR3 extends over 16 amino acids. J lost 3 bases, V lost 3 bases, and 6 bases had no gene match. Germline CDR1 and CDR2: ENHRY and SYGVKD. The CDR3 sequence is CAISDPSGQGDYGYTF. In DNA form, the CDR3 reads TGTGCCATCAGTGACCCCTCGGGACAGGGGGACTATGGCTACACCTTC.

V usage is TRBV7-2 and J usage is TRBJ2-3; weak D call: TRBD2 (6 bases). Per the germline V gene, CDR1 is SGHTA and CDR2 is FQGNSA. V was clipped by 3 bases and J by 6 bases, with 22 bases between them. The CDR3 has 17 residues. The CDR3 coding sequence is TGTGCCAGCAGCTTGTTCTTTTCCGGGAGAAGAGGGGATACGCAGTATTTT. It yields the protein CASSLFFSGRRGDTQYF. The full variable domain, with the rest looked up from reference TRBV7-2 and TRBJ2-3, is GAGVSQSPSNKVTEKGKDVELRCDPISGHTALYWYRQSLGQGLEFLIYFQGNSAPDKSGLPSDRFSAERTGGSVSTLTIQRTQQEDSAVYLCASSLFFSGRRGDTQYFGPGTRLTVL.

This clone was observed many times. The rearrangement uses TRBV3-1 (or the pseudogene TRBV3-2) and TRBJ1-1; 7 bases are a match to TRBD1. Trimming took 11 bases from V and 3 from J; bases not matched to a gene: 12. This CDR3 is 14 amino acids long. Germline V lookup: CDR1 LGHDT, CDR2 YNNKEL (reference sequence). CDR3 sequence reads: CAPGGRGLYTEAFF. The DNA of the CDR3 is TGTGCCCCAGGGGGACGGGGGCTTTACACTGAAGCTTTCTTT.

This chain connects TRBV28 to TRBJ1-1; D gene uncertain. CDR1 MDHEN and CDR2 SYDVKM come from the germline V gene. Trimming left V 6 bases short and J 5 bases short, with 7 bases between. The CDR3 covers 11 residues. CDR3: CASSPRTEAFF. DNA for the CDR3: TGTGCCAGCAGCCCCCGGACTGAAGCTTTCTTT.

This clone was counted a few times. The chain carries TRBV4-3 and TRBJ2-3; maybe TRBD2 (6 bases). Per germline, CDR1 LGHNA and CDR2 YSLEER. Trimming shortened V by 0 bases and J by 2 bases, and 15 bases separated the two germline ends. The CDR3 runs to 17 residues. CDR3 loop: CASSQDSRRGATDTQYF. The CDR3 DNA sequence: TGCGCCAGCAGCCAAGATTCGCGGCGGGGAGCCACAGATACGCAGTATTTT.

A single count supports this clone. The CDR3 is CASTKTGLAGGPYNEQFF. For the CDR3, the DNA is TGTGCCAGTACCAAAACGGGACTAGCGGGAGGTCCCTACAATGAGCAGTTCTTC. The chain has TRBV19 and TRBJ2-1; the match to TRBD2 covers 15 bases. The ends lost 7 bases at V and 2 bases at J; junction bases unmatched: 9. The CDR3 covers 18 residues. Germline V gene lookup returns CDR1 LNHDA and CDR2 SQIVND (reference sequence). The variable domain in full, completed from reference TRBV19 and TRBJ2-1, reads DGGITQSPKYLFRKEGQNVTLSCEQNLNHDAMYWYRQDPGQGLRLIYYSQIVNDFQKGDIAEGYSVSREKKESFPLTVTSAQKNPTAFYLCASTKTGLAGGPYNEQFFGPGTRLTVL.

The chain has TRBV7-9 and TRBJ2-1; tentative D call: TRBD1 (6 bases). Deletions cut 1 base from V and 6 bases from J, with 7 bases between. The CDR3 extends over 13 amino acids. Germline CDR1 reads SEHNR; CDR2 reads FQNEAQ (reference sequence). The CDR3 protein is CASSLGQVNEQFF. CDR3 DNA sequence: TGTGCCAGCAGCTTAGGACAGGTCAATGAGCAGTTCTTC.

The chain employs TRBV6-1 and TRBJ1-6; D perhaps matches TRBD1 (5 bases). From germline, CDR1 is MNHNS and CDR2 SASEGT. Trimming pared 1 base from V and 9 bases from J, leaving 19 bases between. The length of the CDR3 is 17 residues. The DNA for the CDR3 is TGTGCCAGCAGTGAAGGGGGCGGCTCCAGTAAAAGTTCACCCCTCCACTTT. Its protein product is CASSEGGGSSKSSPLHF.

J is TRBJ1-4 and V is TRBV7-2; TRBD1 aligns across 9 bases. Trimming took 6 bases from V and 5 from J; bases not matched to a gene: 7. Germline values: CDR1 SGHTA, CDR2 FQGNSA. This CDR3 has 15 residues. The CDR3 protein is CASRATGGANEKLFF. The CDR3 bases are TGTGCCAGCAGGGCTACAGGGGGCGCGAATGAAAAACTGTTTTTT.